This T cell receptor beta chain was documented in a study of T cell responses to AZD1222 COVID-19 vaccine. Some clones are missing from TCRdb's copy, which holds only in-frame ones; the method was immunoSEQ multiplex PCR. There are about 120,000 clones in the sample; roughly 86% occur only once, and 15% to 20% lies in the top ten. Study-wide results and limits: Unmutated regions of variants are reportedly targeted by nearly half of spike-specific TCRs. Baseline serostatus was positive in only 5 to 7 AZD1222 recipients. There were mostly white British donors and more females than males, and clonal diversity was possibly underestimated. Repertoire samples came only from after the peak T cell response.

For this clone: Its target is not known.

The source material was peripheral blood, sampled 28 days after the second AZD1222 dose. The sequence was obtained from an adult who received the AZD1222 COVID-19 vaccine.

The chain's CDR3 is CASSPGLEETQYF. CDR3 sequence (DNA): TGTGCCAGCTCACCAGGGTTGGAGGAGACCCAGTACTTC. The chain is built from TRBV18 and TRBJ2-5; D gene unclear. The CDR3 spans 13 residues. Germline CDR1 reads KGHSH; CDR2 reads LQKENI. V lost 2 bases, J lost 5 bases, and 9 bases lay in between. The variable domain in full, with the rest retrieved from reference TRBV18 and TRBJ2-5, is NAGVMQNPRHLVRRRGQEARLRCSPMKGHSHVYWYRQLPEEGLKFMVYLQKENIIDESGMPKERFSAEFPKEGPSILRIQQVVRGDSAAYFCASSPGLEETQYFGPGTRLLVL.